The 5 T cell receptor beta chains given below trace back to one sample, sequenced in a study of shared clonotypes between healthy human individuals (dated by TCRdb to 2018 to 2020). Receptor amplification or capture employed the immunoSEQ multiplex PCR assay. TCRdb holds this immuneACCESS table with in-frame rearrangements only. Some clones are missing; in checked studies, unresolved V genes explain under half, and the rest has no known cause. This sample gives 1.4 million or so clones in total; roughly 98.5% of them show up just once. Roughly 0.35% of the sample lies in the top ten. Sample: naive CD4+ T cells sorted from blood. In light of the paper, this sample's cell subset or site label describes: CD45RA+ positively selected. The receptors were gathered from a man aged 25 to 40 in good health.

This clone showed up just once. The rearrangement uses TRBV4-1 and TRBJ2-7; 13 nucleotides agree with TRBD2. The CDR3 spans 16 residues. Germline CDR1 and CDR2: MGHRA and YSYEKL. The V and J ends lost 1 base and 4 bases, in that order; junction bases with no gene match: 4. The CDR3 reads CASSQGTSGSIYEQYF. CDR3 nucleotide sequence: TGCGCCAGCAGCCAAGGGACTAGCGGGAGTATTTACGAGCAGTACTTC.

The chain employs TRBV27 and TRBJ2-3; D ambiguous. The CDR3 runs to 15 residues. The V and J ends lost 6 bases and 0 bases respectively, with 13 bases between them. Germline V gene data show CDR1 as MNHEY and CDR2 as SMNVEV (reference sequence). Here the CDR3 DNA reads TGTGCCAGCAGGCCTTTGTCGTTTAGCACAGATACGCAGTATTTT. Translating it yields CASRPLSFSTDTQYF.

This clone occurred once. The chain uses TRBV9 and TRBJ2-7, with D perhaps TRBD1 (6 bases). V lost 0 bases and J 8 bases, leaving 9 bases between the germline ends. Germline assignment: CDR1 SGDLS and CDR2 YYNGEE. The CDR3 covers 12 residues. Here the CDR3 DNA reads TGTGCCAGCAGCGTAGAGGACAGCAAGCAGTACTTC. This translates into CASSVEDSKQYF.

The CDR3 protein is CASSEAAPGEIRHEQFF. Here the CDR3 DNA reads TGTGCCAGCAGTGAAGCGGCCCCCGGGGAGATTAGGCATGAGCAGTTCTTC. The chain uses TRBV2 and TRBJ2-1; TRBD2 is a possible D gene (5 bases). Between the trimmed V and J ends, which lost 0 bases and 8 bases, there was a span of 20 bases. Germline-derived CDR1 and CDR2 are SNHLY and FYNNEI. The CDR3 loop spans 17 amino acids.

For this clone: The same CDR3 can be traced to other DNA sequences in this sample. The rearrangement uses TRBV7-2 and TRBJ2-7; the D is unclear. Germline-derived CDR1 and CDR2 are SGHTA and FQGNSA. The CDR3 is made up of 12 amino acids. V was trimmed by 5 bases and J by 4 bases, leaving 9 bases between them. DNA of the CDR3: TGTGCCAGCAGCCTCGTGGGGTACGAGCAGTACTTC. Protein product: CASSLVGYEQYF.